The 8 T cell receptor beta chains reported below all come from one sample, sequenced in a study of shared clonotypes between healthy human individuals. Clones were sequenced by immunoSEQ multiplex PCR, and TCRdb holds only the in-frame ones, with some missing. The sample records 600,000 to 750,000 clones, 72% being singletons. Sequenced input: memory CD4+ T cells sorted from blood. The subset was: CD45RA-negative fraction. These receptors all come from a woman aged 25 to 45 in good health.

This clone showed up just once. The identical CDR3 is also encoded by other nucleotide sequences in the sample. The V and J genes are TRBV6-5 and TRBJ1-4; D not resolved. V was clipped by 0 bases and J by 5 bases, with 7 bases between them. From germline, CDR1 is MNHEY and CDR2 SVGAGI. This CDR3 comprises 14 residues. The CDR3 is CASSYSGVNEKLFF. CDR3 nucleotides: TGTGCCAGCAGTTACTCAGGAGTGAATGAAAAACTGTTTTTT.

This clone has just one count. The rearrangement uses TRBV11-2 and TRBJ1-4, with a tentative D call TRBD1 (6 bases). The CDR3 loop spans 15 amino acids. CDR1 and CDR2 from the germline V gene are SGHAT and FQNNGV. Trimming pared 5 bases from V and 8 bases from J, leaving 18 bases between. As DNA, the CDR3 is TGTGCCAGCAGCATAGGGGGGGCCCCCAACGAAAAACTGTTTTTT. It yields the protein CASSIGGAPNEKLFF.

The chain uses TRBV7-3 and TRBJ2-3; 13 positions match TRBD2. After removal of 4 bases from V and 4 bases from J, the junction contained 2 bases not matched to a gene. Germline V gene lookup returns CDR1 SGHTA and CDR2 FQGTGA. The CDR3 loop spans 15 amino acids. This CDR3 is CASSSGLAGPDTQYF. The CDR3 DNA reads TGTGCCAGCAGCTCGGGACTAGCGGGACCAGATACGCAGTATTTT.

The chain couples TRBV19 to TRBJ2-1; D is possibly TRBD2 (8 bases). CDR3 length: 17 residues. Between the trimmed V and J ends, which lost 0 bases and 4 bases, there was a span of 16 bases. Germline CDR1 LNHDA, CDR2 SQIVND (reference sequence). The CDR3 nucleotides read TGTGCCAGTAGTATAGATCAGGGGGGACTAGTTTACAATGAGCAGTTCTTC. Amino acids: CASSIDQGGLVYNEQFF.

This sequence joins TRBV7-9 and TRBJ2-5; 8 positions agree with TRBD2. Losses at the gene ends were 3 bases for V and 5 bases for J; bases not matched to a gene: 11. This CDR3 has 16 residues. CDR1 is SEHNR and CDR2 is FQNEAQ in the germline V gene (reference sequence). CDR3 in amino acids: CASSFSGSYMRETQYF. The CDR3 nucleotides are TGTGCCAGCAGCTTCAGCGGGAGTTATATGCGGGAGACCCAGTACTTC.

V and J are TRBV5-1 and TRBJ2-3, with a tentative D call TRBD2 (5 bases). The CDR3 is 14 residues long. V lost 0 bases to trimming and J lost 8 bases, with 13 bases between them. Per germline, CDR1 SGHRS and CDR2 YFSETQ. DNA for the CDR3: TGCGCCAGCAGCTTGGAGTTGCTAGCTGTTACGCAGTATTTT. This codes for CASSLELLAVTQYF.

The chain carries TRBV5-6 and TRBJ2-5; 9 bases are a match to TRBD1. V gave up 3 bases and J gave up 7 bases; unmatched junction bases: 10. Germline V gene lookup returns CDR1 SGHDT and CDR2 YYEEEE. This CDR3 is 15 amino acids long. CDR3: CASSSRDRAWGTQYF. The CDR3, as DNA: TGTGCCAGCAGCTCCCGGGACAGGGCTTGGGGGACCCAGTACTTC.

The chain combines TRBV7-9 with TRBJ2-7, with D perhaps TRBD1 (5 bases). The CDR3 is 16 residues long. V was clipped by 1 base and J by 4 bases, with 17 bases between them. Germline CDR1 is SEHNR and CDR2 is FQNEAQ (reference sequence). The CDR3 coding sequence is TGTGCCAGCAGCTTAGTCGGTGGCAGGGTAGGGTACGAGCAGTACTTC. This sequence encodes CASSLVGGRVGYEQYF.